This T cell receptor (beta chain) was documented in a study of blood T cell repertoires in COVID-19. On the study more broadly: COVID-19 samples, acute and convalescent, were from the United States, Italy and Spain. T cells, B-cell-depleted T cells, or PBMCs provided the cDNA or gDNA that served as material.

Patients of the Seattle cohort, enrolled during active infection, were followed longitudinally. V lost 3 bases and J lost 7; bases outside the gene matches: 6. Germline V gene lookup returns CDR1 SGHTA and CDR2 FQGTGA. The CDR3 has 14 residues. In the original analysis: Amplifying reference gene primers gave estimates of nucleated cell counts. The table came from immunoSEQ multiplex PCR; TCRdb's copy has only in-frame clones and leaves some out. Clone size and V and J calls were adopted from that table, with D and trimming inferred from the DNA. Seen here are approximately 440,000 clones, around 88% observed once, and the top ten hold roughly 12%.

Sample: peripheral blood. J is TRBJ1-1 and V is TRBV7-3; 9 nucleotides agree with TRBD1. The source of this sequence is a woman aged 45 to 65 with COVID-19, enrolled during active disease. CDR3 sequence: CASSLDLDRGEAFF. The CDR3 DNA reads as TGTGCCAGCAGCTTGGATTTGGACAGGGGTGAAGCTTTCTTT.